The text below deals with one T cell receptor beta chain. The source of the sample is a study of blood T cell repertoires in COVID-19. Study background: Acute and convalescent COVID-19 specimens originated in the United States, Italy and Spain. PBMCs, B-cell-depleted T cells, or T cells were the source of the cDNA or gDNA that made up the material.

Original processing notes: Amplification of reference gene primers provided the estimated nucleated cell counts. The protocol was immunoSEQ multiplex PCR, while the TCRdb copy is restricted to in-frame clones and leaves out a portion. The DNA gave D and trimming, while V, J and clone size come from that table. Of 45,000 to 55,000 clones in the sample, 65% to 85% were seen once. V was shortened by 1 base and J by 2 bases, with 12 bases between the two germline ends. The CDR3 has 15 residues. Germline values: CDR1 SGHKS, CDR2 YYEKEE (reference sequence). The rearrangement links TRBV5-5 to TRBJ2-5; possible D gene TRBD1, 5 bases. The sample was peripheral blood. The source of this sequence is a man aged 50-60 years with acute or convalescent COVID-19. The CDR3 sequence: CASSLMTDGQETQYF. The CDR3 region has the DNA TGTGCCAGCAGCTTGATGACAGATGGACAAGAGACCCAGTACTTC.